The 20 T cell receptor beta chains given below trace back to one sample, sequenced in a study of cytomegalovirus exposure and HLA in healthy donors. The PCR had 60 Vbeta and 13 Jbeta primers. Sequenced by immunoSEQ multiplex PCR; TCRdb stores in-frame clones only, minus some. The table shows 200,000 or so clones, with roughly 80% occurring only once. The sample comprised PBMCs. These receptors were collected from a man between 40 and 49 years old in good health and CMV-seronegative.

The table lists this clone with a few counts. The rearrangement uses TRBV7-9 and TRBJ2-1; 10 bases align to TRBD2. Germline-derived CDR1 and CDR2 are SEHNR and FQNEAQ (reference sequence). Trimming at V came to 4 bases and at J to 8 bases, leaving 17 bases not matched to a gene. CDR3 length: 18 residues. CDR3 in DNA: TGTGCCAGCAGCTGGGCTCTAGCGGGGGACATTGGTGTTGATGAGCAGTTCTTC. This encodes CASSWALAGDIGVDEQFF.

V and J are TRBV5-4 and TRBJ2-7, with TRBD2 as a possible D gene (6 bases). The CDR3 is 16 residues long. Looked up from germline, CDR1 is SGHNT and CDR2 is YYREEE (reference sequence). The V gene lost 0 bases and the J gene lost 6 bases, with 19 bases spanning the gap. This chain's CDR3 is CASSLGWEVPLAEQYF. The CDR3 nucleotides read TGTGCCAGCAGCTTGGGATGGGAAGTCCCACTAGCCGAGCAGTACTTC.

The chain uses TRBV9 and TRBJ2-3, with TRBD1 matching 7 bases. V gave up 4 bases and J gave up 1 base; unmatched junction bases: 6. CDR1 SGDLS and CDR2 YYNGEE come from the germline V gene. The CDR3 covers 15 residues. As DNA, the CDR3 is TGTGCCAGCAGCTCAGGACAGGTTCGCACAGATACGCAGTATTTT. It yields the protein CASSSGQVRTDTQYF.

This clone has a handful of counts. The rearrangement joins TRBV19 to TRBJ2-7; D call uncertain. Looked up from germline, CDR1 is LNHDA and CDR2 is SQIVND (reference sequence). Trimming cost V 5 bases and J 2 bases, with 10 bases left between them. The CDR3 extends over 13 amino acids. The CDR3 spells CASSSGSPYEQYF. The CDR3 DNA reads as TGTGCCAGTAGTTCCGGGTCCCCCTACGAGCAGTACTTC.

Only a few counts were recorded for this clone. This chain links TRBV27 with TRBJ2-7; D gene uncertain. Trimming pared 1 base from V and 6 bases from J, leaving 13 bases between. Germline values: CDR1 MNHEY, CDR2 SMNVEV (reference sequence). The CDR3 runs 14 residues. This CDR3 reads CASSLWASSSEQYF. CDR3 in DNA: TGTGCCAGCAGTTTATGGGCCAGTTCGTCCGAGCAGTACTTC.

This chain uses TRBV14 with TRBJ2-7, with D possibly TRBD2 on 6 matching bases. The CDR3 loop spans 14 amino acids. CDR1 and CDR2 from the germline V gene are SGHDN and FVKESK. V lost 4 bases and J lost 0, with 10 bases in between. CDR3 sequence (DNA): TGTGCCAGCAGCCGTGCGGGGAGCTCCTACGAGCAGTACTTC. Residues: CASSRAGSSYEQYF.

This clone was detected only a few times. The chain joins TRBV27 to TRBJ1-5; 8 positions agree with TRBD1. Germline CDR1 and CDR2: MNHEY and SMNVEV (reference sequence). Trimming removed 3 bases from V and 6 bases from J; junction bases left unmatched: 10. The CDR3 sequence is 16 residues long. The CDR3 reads CASSLGGQGARQPQHF. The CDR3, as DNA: TGTGCCAGCAGTTTGGGCGGGCAGGGGGCTCGTCAGCCCCAGCATTTT.

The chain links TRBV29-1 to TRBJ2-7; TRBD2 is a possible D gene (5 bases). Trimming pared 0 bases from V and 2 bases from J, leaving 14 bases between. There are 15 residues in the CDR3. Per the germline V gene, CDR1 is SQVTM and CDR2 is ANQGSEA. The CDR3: CSVEDRAGGTYEQYF. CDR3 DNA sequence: TGCAGCGTTGAAGATCGGGCAGGAGGAACCTACGAGCAGTACTTC.

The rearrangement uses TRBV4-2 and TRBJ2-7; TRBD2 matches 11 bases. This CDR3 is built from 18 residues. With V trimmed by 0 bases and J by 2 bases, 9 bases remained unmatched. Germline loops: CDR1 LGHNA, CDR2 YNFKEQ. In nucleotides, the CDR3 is TGTGCCAGCAGCCAAGATAATATGGCTAGCGGGAGGACCTACGAGCAGTACTTC. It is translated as CASSQDNMASGRTYEQYF.

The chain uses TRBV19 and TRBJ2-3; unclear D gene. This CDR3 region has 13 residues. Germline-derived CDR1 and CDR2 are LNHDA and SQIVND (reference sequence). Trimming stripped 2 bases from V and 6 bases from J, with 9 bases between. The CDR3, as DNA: TGTGCCAGTAGTATACTCACCGGGGATACGCAGTATTTT. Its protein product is CASSILTGDTQYF.

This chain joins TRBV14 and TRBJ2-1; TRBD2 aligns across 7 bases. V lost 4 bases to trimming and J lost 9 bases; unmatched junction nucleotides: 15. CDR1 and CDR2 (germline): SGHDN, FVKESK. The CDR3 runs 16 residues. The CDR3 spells CASSPLVTGGSGEQFF. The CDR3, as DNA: TGTGCCAGCAGCCCGTTAGTGACGGGAGGAAGTGGTGAGCAGTTCTTC.

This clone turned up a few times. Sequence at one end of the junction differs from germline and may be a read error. CDR3 protein: CSSSRESQGTYGYTF. CDR3 nucleotide sequence: TGTTCCAGCAGCCGAGAGTCCCAGGGGACGTATGGCTACACCTTC. The chain combines TRBV7-9 with TRBJ1-2; D may be TRBD1 (6 bases). CDR1 is SEHNR and CDR2 is FQNEAQ in the germline V gene (reference sequence). This CDR3 comprises 15 residues.

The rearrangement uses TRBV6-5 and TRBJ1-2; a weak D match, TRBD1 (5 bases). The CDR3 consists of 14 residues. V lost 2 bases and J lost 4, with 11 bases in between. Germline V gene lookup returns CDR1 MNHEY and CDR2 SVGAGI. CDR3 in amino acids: CASSYGRGSYGYTF. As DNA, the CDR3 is TGTGCCAGCAGTTACGGCCGGGGGTCCTATGGCTACACCTTC.

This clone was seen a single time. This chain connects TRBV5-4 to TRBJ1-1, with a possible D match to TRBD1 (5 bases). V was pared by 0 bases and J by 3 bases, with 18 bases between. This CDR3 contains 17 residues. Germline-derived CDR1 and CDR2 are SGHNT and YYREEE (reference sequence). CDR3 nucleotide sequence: TGTGCCAGCAGCTTGGCCAGACAGTTGGCAGATGACACTGAAGCTTTCTTT. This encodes CASSLARQLADDTEAFF.

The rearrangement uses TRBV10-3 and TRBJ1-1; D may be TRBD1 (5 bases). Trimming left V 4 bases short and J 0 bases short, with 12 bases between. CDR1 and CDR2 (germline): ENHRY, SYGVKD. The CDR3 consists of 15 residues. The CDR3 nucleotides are TGTGCCATCAGTGCCGGGACTGTATTGAACACTGAAGCTTTCTTT. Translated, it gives CAISAGTVLNTEAFF.

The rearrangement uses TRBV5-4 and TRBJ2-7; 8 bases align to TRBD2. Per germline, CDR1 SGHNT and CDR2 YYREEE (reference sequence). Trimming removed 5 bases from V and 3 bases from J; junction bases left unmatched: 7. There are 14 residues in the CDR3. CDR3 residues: CASSLAGSLYEQYF. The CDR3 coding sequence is TGTGCCAGCAGTTTAGCGGGAAGTCTCTACGAGCAGTACTTC.

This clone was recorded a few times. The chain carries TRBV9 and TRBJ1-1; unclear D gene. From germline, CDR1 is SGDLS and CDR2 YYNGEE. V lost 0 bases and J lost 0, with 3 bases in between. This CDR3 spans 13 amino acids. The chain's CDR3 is CASSVVVNTEAFF. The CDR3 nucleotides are TGTGCCAGCAGCGTAGTAGTGAACACTGAAGCTTTCTTT.

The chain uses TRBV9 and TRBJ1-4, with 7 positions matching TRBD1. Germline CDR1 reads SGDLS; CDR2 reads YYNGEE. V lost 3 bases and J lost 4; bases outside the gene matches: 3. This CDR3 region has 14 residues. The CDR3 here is CASSAWDSNEKLFF. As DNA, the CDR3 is TGTGCCAGCAGCGCCTGGGACAGTAATGAAAAACTGTTTTTT.

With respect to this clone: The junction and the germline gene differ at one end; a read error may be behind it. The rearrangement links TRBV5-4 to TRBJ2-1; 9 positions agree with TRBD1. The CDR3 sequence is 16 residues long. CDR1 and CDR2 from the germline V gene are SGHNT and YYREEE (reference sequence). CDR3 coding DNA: TGTGCCAGCACCTTGGGCGGGGACAGGGCTAACAATGAGCAGTTCTTC. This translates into CASTLGGDRANNEQFF.

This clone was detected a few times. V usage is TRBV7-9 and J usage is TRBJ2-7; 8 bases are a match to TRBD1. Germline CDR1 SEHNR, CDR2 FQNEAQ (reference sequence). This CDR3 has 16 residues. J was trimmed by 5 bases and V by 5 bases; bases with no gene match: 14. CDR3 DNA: TGTGCCAGCAGCCCCCGGACAGGGACAGTAGGACACGAGCAGTACTTC. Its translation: CASSPRTGTVGHEQYF.